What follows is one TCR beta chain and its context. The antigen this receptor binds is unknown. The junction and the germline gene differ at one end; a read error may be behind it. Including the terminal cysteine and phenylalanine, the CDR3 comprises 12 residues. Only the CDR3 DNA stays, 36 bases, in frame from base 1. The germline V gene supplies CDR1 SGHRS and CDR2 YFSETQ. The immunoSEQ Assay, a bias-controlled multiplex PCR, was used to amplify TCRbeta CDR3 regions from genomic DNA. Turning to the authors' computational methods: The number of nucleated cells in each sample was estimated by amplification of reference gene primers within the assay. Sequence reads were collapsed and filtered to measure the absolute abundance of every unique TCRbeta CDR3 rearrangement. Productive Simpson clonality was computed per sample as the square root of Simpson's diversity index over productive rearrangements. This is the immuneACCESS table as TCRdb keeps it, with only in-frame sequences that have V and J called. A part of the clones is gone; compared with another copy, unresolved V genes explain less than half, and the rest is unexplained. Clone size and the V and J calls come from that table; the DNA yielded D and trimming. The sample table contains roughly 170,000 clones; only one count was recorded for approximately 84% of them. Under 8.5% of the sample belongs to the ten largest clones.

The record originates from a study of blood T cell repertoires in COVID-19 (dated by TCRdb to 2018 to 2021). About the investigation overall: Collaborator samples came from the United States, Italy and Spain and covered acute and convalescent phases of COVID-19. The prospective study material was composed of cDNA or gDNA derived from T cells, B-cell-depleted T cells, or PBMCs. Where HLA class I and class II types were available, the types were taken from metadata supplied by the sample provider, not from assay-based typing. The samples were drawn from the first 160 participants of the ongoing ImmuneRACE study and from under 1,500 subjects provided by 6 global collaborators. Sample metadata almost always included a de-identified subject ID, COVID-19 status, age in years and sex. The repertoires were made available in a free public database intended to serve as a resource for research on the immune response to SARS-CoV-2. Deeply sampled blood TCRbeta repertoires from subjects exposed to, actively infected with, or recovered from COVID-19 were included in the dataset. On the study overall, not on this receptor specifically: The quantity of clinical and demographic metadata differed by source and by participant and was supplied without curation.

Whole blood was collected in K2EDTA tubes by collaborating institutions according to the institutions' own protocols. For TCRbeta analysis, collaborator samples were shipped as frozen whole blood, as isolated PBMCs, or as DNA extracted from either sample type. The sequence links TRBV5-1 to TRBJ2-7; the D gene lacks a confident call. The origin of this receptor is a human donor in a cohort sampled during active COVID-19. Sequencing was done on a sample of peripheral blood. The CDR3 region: CASSLSSNEQYF. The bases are TGCGCCAGCAGCTTGAGCTCCAACGAGCAGTACTTC. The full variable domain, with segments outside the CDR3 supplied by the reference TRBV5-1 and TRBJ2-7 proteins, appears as KAGVTQTPRYLIKTRGQQVTLSCSPISGHRSVSWYQQTPGQGLQFLFEYFSETQRNKGNFPGRFSGRQFSNSRSEMNVSTLELGDSALYLCASSLSSNEQYFGPGTRLTVT.